This T cell receptor beta chain was sequenced during a study of PD-L1 blockade in urothelial cancer. Across the study: Anywhere from 0 to 3 prior chemotherapy regimens had been received by patients.

The germline CDR1 and CDR2 sequences are LNHDA and SQIVND (reference sequence). V lost 3 bases and J 2 bases, leaving 12 bases between the germline ends. The CDR3 is 15 residues long. TCRdb's copy holds only in-frame clones and misses some; the assay was immunoSEQ multiplex PCR. Found here are tens of thousands of clones, over 75% of them singletons; the top ten hold 5.8%. The TCR originated in a man aged 35 to 55 with urothelial cancer. Specimen: PBMCs, collected around atezolizumab (anti-PD-L1) treatment. The V and J genes are TRBV19 and TRBJ2-3; D is possibly TRBD2 (5 bases). CDR3 in amino acids: CASSIELGPTDTQYF. CDR3 in DNA: TGTGCCAGTAGTATCGAACTAGGGCCCACAGATACGCAGTATTTT.